This T cell receptor beta chain was documented in a study of PD-1 blockade in classical Hodgkin lymphoma. TCRdb's table, derived via immunoSEQ multiplex PCR, lists solely in-frame clones and lacks some. Of 60,000 or so clones in the sample, roughly 90% are singletons; the top ten hold 9.7%. With V trimmed by 1 base and J by 4 bases, 4 bases remained unmatched. The CDR3 is made up of 16 amino acids. Germline CDR1 and CDR2: SEHNR and FQNEAQ (reference sequence). Study-wide findings and caveats: As was reported, newly diagnosed patients showed lower baseline TCR diversity than healthy donors did.

In every patient, relapse followed autologous stem cell transplantation, while exposure to brentuximab vedotin differed. Relapsed/refractory classical Hodgkin lymphoma patients had complete, partial or progressive responses. As for this clone: Its antigen is unidentified.

The receptor comes from a human donor with classical Hodgkin lymphoma. This rearrangement joins TRBV7-9 to TRBJ2-3, with 11 bases aligning to TRBD1. Specimen: peripheral blood mononuclear cells (PBMCs), collected at baseline. CDR3 in DNA: TGTGCCAGCAGCTTAGGTCGGGACAGGGGGGCAGATACGCAGTATTTT. Protein product: CASSLGRDRGADTQYF.